This TCR beta chain was sequenced during a study of Graves' ophthalmopathy and Graves' hyperthyroidism. Symptoms, serum thyroxine and TRAb, thyroid ultrasound, and orbital computed tomography formed the diagnostic basis. PBMCs originated in roughly 10 ml of fresh peripheral blood. Ten or more counts support this clonotype. Its antigen remains unidentified. This CDR3 comprises 13 residues. CDR1 and CDR2 (germline): MNHNS, SASEGT. Trimming took 5 bases from V and 9 from J, leaving 15 bases between them. Scientists amplified the TCR beta CDR3 regions from RNA transcripts. An initial RT-PCR round employing HTBI primers preceded a second-round multiplex PCR. TCRdb analysed the multiplex PCR reads with MiXCR anew, one entry per CDR3 protein. The repertoire holds 200,000 to 250,000 distinct CDR3 sequences, with about 22% as singletons. The study's findings and limits: Thyroid clonotypes that were expanded above 0.001 frequency mostly also appeared in blood.

The material sequenced was peripheral blood. The chain uses TRBV6-1 and TRBJ2-3, with D perhaps matching TRBD1 or TRBD2 (5 bases each). The sequence was collected from a woman in her forties or fifties with Graves' ophthalmopathy. The CDR3 DNA reads as TGTGCCAGCAGTCCCTATCCTCGGGGCACGCAGTATTTT. Encoded protein: CASSPYPRGTQYF.